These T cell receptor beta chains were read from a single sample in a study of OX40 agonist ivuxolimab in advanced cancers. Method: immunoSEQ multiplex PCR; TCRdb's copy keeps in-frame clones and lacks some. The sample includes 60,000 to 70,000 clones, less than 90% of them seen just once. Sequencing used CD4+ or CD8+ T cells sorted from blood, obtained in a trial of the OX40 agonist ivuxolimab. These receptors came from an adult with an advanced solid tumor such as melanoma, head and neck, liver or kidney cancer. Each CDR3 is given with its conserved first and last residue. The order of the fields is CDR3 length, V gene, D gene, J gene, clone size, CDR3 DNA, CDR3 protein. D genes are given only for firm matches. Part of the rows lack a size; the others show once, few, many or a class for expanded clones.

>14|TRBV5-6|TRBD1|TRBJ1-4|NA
TGTGCCAGCAGAACGGGGACAGGGCGAGGAAAACTGTTTTTT
CASRTGTGRGKLFF
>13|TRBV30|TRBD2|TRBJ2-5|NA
TGTGCCTGGACCAGACTAGCGCAAGAGACCCAGTACTTC
CAWTRLAQETQYF
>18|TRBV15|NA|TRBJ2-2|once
TGTGCCACCAGCAGAGATTTTGAACAGGGTGGAGGCACCGGGGAGCTGTTTTTT
CATSRDFEQGGGTGELFF
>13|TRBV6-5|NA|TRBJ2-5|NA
TGTGCCAGCAGGACGACAGGTTTAGAGACCCAGTACTTC
CASRTTGLETQYF
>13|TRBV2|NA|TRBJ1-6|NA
TGTGCCAGCAATACAGGTCTGAATTCACCCCTCCACTTT
CASNTGLNSPLHF
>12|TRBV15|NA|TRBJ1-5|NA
TGTGCCACCAGCACGGGGGATCAGCCCCAGCATTTT
CATSTGDQPQHF
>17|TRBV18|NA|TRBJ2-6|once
TGTGCCAGCTCACCGGGTGTCCGGAGCTCTGGGGCCAACGTCCTGACTTTC
CASSPGVRSSGANVLTF
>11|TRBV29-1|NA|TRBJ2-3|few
TGCAGCGTTGAATTCACAGATACGCAGTATTTT
CSVEFTDTQYF
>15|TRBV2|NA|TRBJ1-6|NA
TGTGCCAGCAGCCTCAAGGGGCAGGGAAGTTCACCCCTCCACTTT
CASSLKGQGSSPLHF
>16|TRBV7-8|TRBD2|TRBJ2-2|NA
TGTGCCAGCACCCCTAGCGGGGGGGCGAACACCGGGGAGCTGTTTTTT
CASTPSGGANTGELFF
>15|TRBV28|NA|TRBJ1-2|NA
TGTGCCAGCAGTTTAAGGGCCACGTGGGGCTATGGCTACACCTTC
CASSLRATWGYGYTF
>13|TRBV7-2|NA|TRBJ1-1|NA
TGTGCCAGCCTCGGGCAGCCTAACACTGAAGCTTTCTTT
CASLGQPNTEAFF
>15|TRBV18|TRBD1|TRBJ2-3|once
TGTGCCAGCTCGTCCCAACAGGGGACGACAGATACGCAGTATTTT
CASSSQQGTTDTQYF
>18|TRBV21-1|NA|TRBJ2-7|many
TGTGCCAGCATCACGGAGTGGCTACTAGCACTCCTCTCCTACGAGCAGTACTTC
CASITEWLLALLSYEQYF
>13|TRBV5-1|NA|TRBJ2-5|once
TGCGCCAGCAGCTACACAGGGTGGGAGACCCAGTACTTC
CASSYTGWETQYF
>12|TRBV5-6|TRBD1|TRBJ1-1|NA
TGTGCCAGCAGCCTTGGGACAGGGAGAGCTTTCTTT
CASSLGTGRAFF
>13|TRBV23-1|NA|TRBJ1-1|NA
TGCGCCAGCTCCCTCGACAGCAACACTGAAGCTTTCTTT
CASSLDSNTEAFF
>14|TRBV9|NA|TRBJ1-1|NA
TGTGCCAGCAGCGTAGCCGCTATGAACACTGAAGCTTTCTTT
CASSVAAMNTEAFF
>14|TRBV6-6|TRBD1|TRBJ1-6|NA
TGTGCCAGCAGTTCACAGGGGAATAATTCACCCCTCCACTTT
CASSSQGNNSPLHF
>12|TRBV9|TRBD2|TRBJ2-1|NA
TGTGCCAGTGCCAATAGCGGGAATGAGCAGTTCTTC
CASANSGNEQFF
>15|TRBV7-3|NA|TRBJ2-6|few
TGTGCCAGCAGCTCCCCCCTAGAGGGACGTAACGTCCTGACTTTC
CASSSPLEGRNVLTF
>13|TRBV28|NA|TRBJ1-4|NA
TGTGCCAGCAGTTTTCCACAGGTCGAAAAACTGTTTTTT
CASSFPQVEKLFF
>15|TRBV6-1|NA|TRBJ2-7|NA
TGTGCCAGCAGGCCAACCCGGATACGGTCCTACGAGCAGTACTTC
CASRPTRIRSYEQYF
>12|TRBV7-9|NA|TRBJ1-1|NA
TGTGCCAGCTCTGGGGTCGGCCCTGAAGCTTTCTTT
CASSGVGPEAFF
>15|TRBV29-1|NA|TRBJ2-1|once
TGCAGCGCAGGCTTGACAGGGAGGTCCTACAATGAGCAGTTCTTC
CSAGLTGRSYNEQFF
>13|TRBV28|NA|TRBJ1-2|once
TGTGCCAGCAGTCCCGTGGCGAGGGAAGGCTACACCTTC
CASSPVAREGYTF
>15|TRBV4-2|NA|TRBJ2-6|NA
TGTGCCAGCAGCCAAGAGGGGACTGGGGCCAACGTCCTGACTTTC
CASSQEGTGANVLTF
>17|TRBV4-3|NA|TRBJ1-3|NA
TGCGCCAGCAGCCAAGAGGGAGCGCCGAGCTCTGGAAACACCATATATTTT
CASSQEGAPSSGNTIYF
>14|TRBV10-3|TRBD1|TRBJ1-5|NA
TGTGCCATCAGTGCCGGGACAGAGAATCAGCCCCAGCATTTT
CAISAGTENQPQHF
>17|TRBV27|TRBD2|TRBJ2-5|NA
TGTGCCAGCAGTGCAAGGGCTAGCGGGACGTACCAAGAGACCCAGTACTTC
CASSARASGTYQETQYF
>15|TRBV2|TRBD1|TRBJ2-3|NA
TGTGCCAGCAGTGGACAGGGTTCGGGCACAGATACGCAGTATTTT
CASSGQGSGTDTQYF
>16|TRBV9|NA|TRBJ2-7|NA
TGTGCCAGCAGCGCCCAGGGTCAGGGGAACTCCTACGAGCAGTACTTC
CASSAQGQGNSYEQYF
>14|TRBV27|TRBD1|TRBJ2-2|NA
TGTGCCAGCAGAACAGGGGGCTTTTCCGGGGAGCTGTTTTTT
CASRTGGFSGELFF
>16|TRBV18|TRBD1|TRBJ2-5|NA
TGTGCCAGCTCACCTGGGGGACAGGGGGCAACAGAGACCCAGTACTTC
CASSPGGQGATETQYF
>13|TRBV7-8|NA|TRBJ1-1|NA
TGTGCCAGCAGCACAGGGCCTGACACTGAAGCTTTCTTT
CASSTGPDTEAFF
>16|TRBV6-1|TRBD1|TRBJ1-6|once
TGTGCCAGCAGTGTTATGAGGACAGGCTATAATTCACCCCTCCACTTT
CASSVMRTGYNSPLHF